This T cell receptor (beta chain) was profiled in a study of control samples from healthy donors and cancer patients. Trimming stripped 5 bases from V and 2 bases from J, with 3 bases between. The CDR3 covers 11 residues. Per the germline V gene, CDR1 is LNHDA and CDR2 is SQIVND (reference sequence). The method was immunoSEQ multiplex PCR; TCRdb's version includes in-frame clones alone and lacks a portion of them. Of some 97,000 clones in the sample, roughly 87% were seen once. The sequence was collected from a woman in her forties or fifties in good health. Sequencing used blood. The J gene is TRBJ2-5, the V gene TRBV19; unclear D gene. The DNA for the CDR3 is TGTGCCAGTAGTCAACAAGAGACCCAGTACTTC. Translation gives CASSQQETQYF.